Sequencing of this T cell receptor (beta chain) was carried out in a study of patients and donors after allogeneic stem cell transplantation. V lost 5 bases and J 9 bases, leaving 26 bases between the germline ends. The germline V gene encodes CDR1 SQVTM and CDR2 ANQGSEA. The CDR3 runs to 16 residues. TCRdb analysed the RT-PCR reads with MiXCR anew, one entry per CDR3 protein. The sample lists 95,000 to 120,000 distinct CDR3 sequences; 35% were seen once. The receptor was isolated from a human donor who was either an allogeneic HSCT recipient or a stem cell or donor lymphocyte infusion donor (not recorded which). It is not recorded whose cells these are; they may come from a transplant donor. The chain joins TRBV29-1 to TRBJ2-1; D perhaps matches TRBD2 (5 bases). What was sequenced was blood, either unsorted or a sorted T cell fraction (not recorded which). The CDR3 nucleotides read TGCAGCGTTAGGGAGACTACAACCATCCCTACTGGTGAGCAGTTCTTC. It codes for CSVRETTTIPTGEQFF.